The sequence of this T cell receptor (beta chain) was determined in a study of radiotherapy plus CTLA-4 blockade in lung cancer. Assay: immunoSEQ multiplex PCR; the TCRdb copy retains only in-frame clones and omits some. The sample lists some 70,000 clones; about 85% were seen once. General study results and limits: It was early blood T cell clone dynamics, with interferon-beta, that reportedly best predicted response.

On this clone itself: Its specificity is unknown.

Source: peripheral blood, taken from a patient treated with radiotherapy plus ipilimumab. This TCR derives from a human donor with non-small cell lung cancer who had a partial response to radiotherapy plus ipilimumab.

CDR3 DNA sequence: TGTGCCAGCAGTGATTCGGGGTTGGGTGGCTACACCTTC. Amino acids: CASSDSGLGGYTF. This chain joins TRBV6-1 and TRBJ1-2; D is undetermined. The CDR3 is 13 residues long. Trimming pared 3 bases from V and 7 bases from J, leaving 12 bases between. Germline values: CDR1 MNHNS, CDR2 SASEGT.